This T cell receptor beta chain was recovered during a study of blood T cell repertoires in COVID-19. Across the study: In each case, the material was cDNA or gDNA derived from T cells, B-cell-depleted T cells, or PBMCs.

The V gene's germline CDR1 is LNHNV and CDR2 YYDKDF (reference sequence). The CDR3 totals 15 residues. V lost 7 bases and J lost 6; bases outside the gene matches: 9. Authors' analysis steps: Amplification of reference gene primers was used by the study to estimate nucleated cell counts. The repertoire was sequenced with immunoSEQ multiplex PCR; TCRdb's copy has only in-frame clones and lacks some. V and J calls and clone size are copied from that table; D and trimming were computed from the DNA. The table has some 250,000 clones, more than 70% seen once. In its sample, this clone was seen a few times.

V usage is TRBV15 and J usage is TRBJ2-1, with 10 bases aligning to TRBD2. The sequencing input was peripheral blood. The TCR sequence derives from a woman between 18 and 29 years old with acute or convalescent COVID-19. For the CDR3, the DNA is TGTGCCACCAAAGGAAGCGGGAGGGGCTCCAATGAGCAGTTCTTC. Protein product: CATKGSGRGSNEQFF.